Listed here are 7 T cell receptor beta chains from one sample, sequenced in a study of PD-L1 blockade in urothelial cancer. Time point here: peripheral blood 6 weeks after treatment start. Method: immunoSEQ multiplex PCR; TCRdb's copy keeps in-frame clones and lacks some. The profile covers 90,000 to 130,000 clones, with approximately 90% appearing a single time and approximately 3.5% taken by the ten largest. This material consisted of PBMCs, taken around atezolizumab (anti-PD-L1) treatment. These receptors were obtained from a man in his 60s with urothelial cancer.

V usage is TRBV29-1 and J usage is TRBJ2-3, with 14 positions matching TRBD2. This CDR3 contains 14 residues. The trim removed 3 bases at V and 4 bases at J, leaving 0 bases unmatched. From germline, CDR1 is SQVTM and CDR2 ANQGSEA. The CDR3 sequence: CSVEGLAGADTQYF. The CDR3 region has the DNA TGCAGCGTTGAGGGACTAGCGGGAGCAGATACGCAGTATTTT.

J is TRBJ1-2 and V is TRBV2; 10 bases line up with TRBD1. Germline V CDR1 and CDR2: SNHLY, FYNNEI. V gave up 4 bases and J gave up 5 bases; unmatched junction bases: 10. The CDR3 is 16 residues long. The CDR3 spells CASSAQLGQGMYGYTF. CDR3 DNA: TGTGCCAGCAGTGCCCAGTTGGGACAGGGGATGTATGGCTACACCTTC.

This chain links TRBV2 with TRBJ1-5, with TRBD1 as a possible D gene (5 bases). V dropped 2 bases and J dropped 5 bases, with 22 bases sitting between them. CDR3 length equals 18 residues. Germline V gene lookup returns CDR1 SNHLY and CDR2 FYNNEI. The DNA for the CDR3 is TGTGCCAGCAGTGAAAACGGTGCGGGGCGCTGGCAAGATCAGCCCCAGCATTTT. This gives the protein CASSENGAGRWQDQPQHF.

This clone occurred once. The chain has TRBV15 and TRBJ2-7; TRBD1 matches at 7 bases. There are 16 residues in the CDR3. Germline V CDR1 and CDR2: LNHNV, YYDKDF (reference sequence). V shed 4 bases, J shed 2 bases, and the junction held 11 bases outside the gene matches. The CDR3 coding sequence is TGTGCCACCAGCAACCGACAGGGCTATCTCCCCTACGAGCAGTACTTC. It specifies CATSNRQGYLPYEQYF.

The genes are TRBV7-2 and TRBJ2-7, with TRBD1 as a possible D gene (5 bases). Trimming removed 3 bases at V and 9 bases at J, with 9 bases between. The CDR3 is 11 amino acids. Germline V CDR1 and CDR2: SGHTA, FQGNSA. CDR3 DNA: TGTGCCAGCAGCTTCGGAACAGGGCAGTACTTC. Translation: CASSFGTGQYF.

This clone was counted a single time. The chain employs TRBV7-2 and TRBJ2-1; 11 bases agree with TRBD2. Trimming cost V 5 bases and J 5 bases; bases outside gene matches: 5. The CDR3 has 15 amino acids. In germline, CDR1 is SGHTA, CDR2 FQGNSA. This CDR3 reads CASSLTSGVNNEQFF. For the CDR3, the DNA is TGTGCCAGCAGCCTGACTAGCGGGGTGAACAATGAGCAGTTCTTC. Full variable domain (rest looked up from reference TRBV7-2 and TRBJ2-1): GAGVSQSPSNKVTEKGKDVELRCDPISGHTALYWYRQSLGQGLEFLIYFQGNSAPDKSGLPSDRFSAERTGGSVSTLTIQRTQQEDSAVYLCASSLTSGVNNEQFFGPGTRLTVL.

CDR3 sequence reads: CASSEGQGRSYEQYF. The CDR3 DNA sequence: TGCGCCAGCAGTGAAGGCCAGGGGCGATCCTACGAGCAGTACTTC. The chain recombines TRBV10-1 with TRBJ2-7, with TRBD1 as a possible D gene (6 bases). Trimming pared 3 bases from V and 1 base from J, leaving 13 bases between. Germline lookup yields CDR1 WNHNN and CDR2 SYGVQD (reference sequence). CDR3 length equals 15 residues.